The 16 T cell receptor beta chains below were found in one sample sequenced in a study. TCRdb re-called the 5' RACE reads with MiXCR, one entry per CDR3 protein. The repertoire holds about 50,000 distinct CDR3 sequences, with more than 15% as singletons. Input material: naive CD4+ T cells sorted from blood. Subset specified: naive CD4+ T cells, CD4+CD45RA+CD25-. These receptors originate from a female donor with breast cancer.

The chain uses TRBV15 and TRBJ2-1; 7 bases are shared with TRBD2. The germline V gene encodes CDR1 LNHNV and CDR2 YYDKDF (reference sequence). This CDR3 has 14 residues. J lost 8 bases, V lost 5 bases, and 9 bases had no gene match. This chain's CDR3 is CATSRLAPSDEQFF. The CDR3 nucleotides read TGTGCCACCAGCCGACTAGCTCCTTCTGATGAGCAGTTCTTC.

There are a few counts of this clonotype. The chain employs TRBV6-1 and TRBJ1-1, with TRBD1 as a possible D gene (5 bases). The CDR3 extends over 15 amino acids. CDR1 MNHNS and CDR2 SASEGT come from the germline V gene. The V and J ends lost 5 bases and 5 bases respectively, with 18 bases between them. CDR3 amino acids: CASSLKRGSLTEAFF. In nucleotides, the CDR3 is TGTGCCAGCAGTCTTAAAAGGGGTAGTCTTACTGAAGCTTTCTTT.

The CDR3 bases are TGTGCCAGCTCCCAGGGACAGGGCCCCTACGAGCAGTACTTC. It encodes CASSQGQGPYEQYF. J is TRBJ2-7 and V is TRBV18; the match to TRBD1 covers 9 bases. CDR1 is KGHSH and CDR2 is LQKENI in the germline V gene. The CDR3 length is 14 residues. Losses at the gene ends were 6 bases for V and 2 bases for J; bases not matched to a gene: 5.

In this sample, this clonotype turned up a few times. The J gene is TRBJ1-1, the V gene TRBV6-1; TRBD1 might be the D (6 bases). Germline CDR1 reads MNHNS; CDR2 reads SASEGT. The germline V and J ends were trimmed by 6 bases and 3 bases, with 11 bases remaining between them. The CDR3 consists of 13 residues. The CDR3 bases are TGTGCCAGCAGAGAGGACAGAGACACTGAAGCTTTCTTT. Its translation: CASREDRDTEAFF.

About this clonotype itself: One base away lies a much larger clone, so this may be a sequencing read error. The rearrangement links TRBV6-5 to TRBJ2-5; D remains ambiguous. Germline V gene data show CDR1 as MNHEY and CDR2 as SVGAGI. The CDR3 runs to 14 residues. The CDR3 protein is CDSSTSETRETQYF. DNA for the CDR3: TGTGACAGCAGTACCAGCGAAACCCGGGAGACCCAGTACTTC.

This chain joins TRBV5-1 and TRBJ2-4, with D perhaps matching TRBD1 (6 bases). The CDR3 is 13 amino acids. The V end was cut by 0 bases, the J end by 7 bases, with 8 bases between. Germline-derived CDR1 and CDR2 are SGHRS and YFSETQ. CDR3 sequence: CASSLGQGNIQYF. Written as DNA, the CDR3 is TGCGCCAGCAGCTTGGGGCAGGGGAACATTCAGTACTTC.

This clonotype was picked up many times. The gene calls are TRBV7-2 and TRBJ1-1; 7 bases line up with TRBD1. Germline values: CDR1 SGHTA, CDR2 FQGNSA. The CDR3 has 13 amino acids. V gave up 5 bases and J gave up 5 bases; unmatched junction bases: 5. The CDR3 here is CASSQRQGTEAFF. CDR3 DNA sequence: TGTGCCAGCAGCCAAAGACAGGGAACTGAAGCTTTCTTT.

This clonotype has just a few counts. J is TRBJ2-2 and V is TRBV28; weak D call: TRBD1 (5 bases). The germline CDR1 and CDR2 sequences are MDHEN and SYDVKM. CDR3 size: 14 residues. V shed 5 bases and J shed 5 bases, with 12 bases lying between them. CDR3 residues: CASSPADSTGELFF. The CDR3 coding sequence is TGTGCCAGCAGTCCCGCTGACAGTACCGGGGAGCTGTTTTTT.

Regarding this clonotype: A read error may account for a junction end that differs from germline. This chain connects TRBV5-6 to TRBJ2-3; D gene unclear. The CDR3 covers 13 residues. Germline V gene lookup returns CDR1 SGHDT and CDR2 YYEEEE. CDR3 residues: CANSLVRTDTQYF. CDR3 DNA: TGTGCCAACAGCTTGGTCCGCACAGATACGCAGTATTTT.

This clonotype has a count of ten or more. The chain recombines TRBV4-3 with TRBJ2-1; TRBD1 matches at 7 bases. V lost 4 bases, J lost 7 bases, and 22 bases stayed unmatched. Per germline, CDR1 LGHNA and CDR2 YSLEER. The CDR3 length is 19 residues. CDR3 sequence reads: CASSLVARAPHGTENEQFF. In DNA form, the CDR3 reads TGCGCCAGCAGCCTAGTAGCACGGGCGCCTCACGGGACAGAGAATGAGCAGTTCTTC.

Many counts were recorded for this clonotype. The rearrangement joins TRBV7-2 to TRBJ2-5, with 7 positions matching TRBD2. The CDR3 consists of 15 residues. CDR1 is SGHTA, CDR2 FQGNSA, per germline. V was clipped by 2 bases and J by 5 bases; unmatched bases: 8. CDR3 region: CASSLSLAFWETQYF. The CDR3 DNA reads TGTGCCAGCAGCTTATCACTAGCGTTTTGGGAGACCCAGTACTTC. Full variable domain (missing parts from reference TRBV7-2 and TRBJ2-5): GAGVSQSPSNKVTEKGKDVELRCDPISGHTALYWYRQSLGQGLEFLIYFQGNSAPDKSGLPSDRFSAERTGGSVSTLTIQRTQQEDSAVYLCASSLSLAFWETQYFGPGTRLLVL.

This clonotype was picked up a small number of times. The V call is TRBV7-2, the J call TRBJ1-1; possibly TRBD1 for D (5 bases). Germline loops: CDR1 SGHTA, CDR2 FQGNSA. V was cut by 7 bases and J by 1 base, with 16 bases left in between. The CDR3 sequence is 15 residues long. CDR3 coding DNA: TGTGCCAGCACCTCAACGGGGGTGCGGAACACTGAAGCTTTCTTT. Protein product: CASTSTGVRNTEAFF.

In its sample, this clonotype was seen a few times. The chain recombines TRBV6-1 with TRBJ1-5, with 7 bases matching TRBD1. The CDR3 contains 16 residues. CDR1 MNHNS and CDR2 SASEGT come from the germline V gene. Trimming at V came to 4 bases and at J to 2 bases, leaving 8 bases not matched to a gene. CDR3 in amino acids: CASSVQGQGGNQPQHF. The CDR3 DNA sequence: TGTGCCAGCAGTGTACAGGGTCAGGGGGGCAATCAGCCCCAGCATTTT.

This clonotype occurred a few times. The genes are TRBV20-1 and TRBJ2-7; 7 positions agree with TRBD2. The V gene end was trimmed by 6 bases and the J gene end by 6 bases; junction bases not matched to a gene: 17. The germline CDR1 and CDR2 sequences are DFQATT and SNEGSKA (reference sequence). The CDR3 is 15 residues long. CDR3 nucleotide sequence: TGCAGTGCCTCCGGTGGGCCAGCGGGACCATTCGAGCAGTACTTC. It translates to CSASGGPAGPFEQYF.

The rearrangement links TRBV10-1 to TRBJ2-7, with D maybe TRBD1 (6 bases). Trimming shortened V by 2 bases and J by 0 bases, and 11 bases separated the two germline ends. The V gene's germline CDR1 is WNHNN and CDR2 SYGVQD (reference sequence). This CDR3 is built from 15 residues. CDR3 bases: TGCGCCAGCAGTGAGGGTACAGGGAGCTCCTACGAGCAGTACTTC. The encoded protein is CASSEGTGSSYEQYF.

The chain couples TRBV3-1 to TRBJ2-7; D may be TRBD1 (6 bases). The CDR3 runs 13 residues. V was clipped by 3 bases and J by 3 bases, with 9 bases between them. The V gene's germline CDR1 is LGHDT and CDR2 YNNKEL (reference sequence). CDR3 in DNA: TGTGCCAGCAGCCAGAGGACAGACTACGAGCAGTACTTC. Its protein product is CASSQRTDYEQYF.